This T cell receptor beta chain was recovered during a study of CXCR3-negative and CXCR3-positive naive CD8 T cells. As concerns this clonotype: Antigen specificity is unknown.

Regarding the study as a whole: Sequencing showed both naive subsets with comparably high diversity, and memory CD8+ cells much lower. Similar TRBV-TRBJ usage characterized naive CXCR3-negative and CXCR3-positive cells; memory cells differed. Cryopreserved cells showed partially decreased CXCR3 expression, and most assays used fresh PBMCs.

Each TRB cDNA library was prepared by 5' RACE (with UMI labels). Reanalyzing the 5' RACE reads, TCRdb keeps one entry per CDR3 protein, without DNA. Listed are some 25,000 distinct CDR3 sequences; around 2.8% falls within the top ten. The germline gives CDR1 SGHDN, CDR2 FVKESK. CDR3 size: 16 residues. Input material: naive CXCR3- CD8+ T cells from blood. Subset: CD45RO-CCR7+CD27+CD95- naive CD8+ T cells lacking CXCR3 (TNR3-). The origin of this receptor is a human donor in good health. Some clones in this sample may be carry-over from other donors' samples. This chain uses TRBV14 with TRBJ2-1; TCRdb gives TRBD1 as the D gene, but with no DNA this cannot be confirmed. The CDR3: CASSQGPGQGVNEQFF.